The 8 T cell receptor beta chains below were found in one sample sequenced in a study of glioma-infiltrating T cells after dendritic cell vaccination. Some clones are missing from TCRdb's copy, which holds only in-frame ones; the method was immunoSEQ multiplex PCR. The sample shows roughly 60,000 clones, approximately 81% of them seen only once. This sample's time point: after dendritic cell vaccination, including at tumor progression/relapse. Source: blood, taken after dendritic cell vaccination. The receptors derive from a human donor with glioblastoma.

V gene TRBV5-6 combines with J gene TRBJ2-5; 8 nucleotides match TRBD2. CDR1 is SGHDT and CDR2 is YYEEEE in the germline V gene. The CDR3 runs to 16 residues. V gave up 0 bases and J gave up 5 bases; unmatched junction bases: 9. CDR3 bases: TGTGCCAGCAGCTTGGAATATAGCGGGGTCGGGGAGACCCAGTACTTC. It translates to CASSLEYSGVGETQYF.

This clone was seen a single time. The chain has TRBV28 and TRBJ2-7; 9 bases line up with TRBD1. Germline loops: CDR1 MDHEN, CDR2 SYDVKM. The CDR3 consists of 15 residues. The trim removed 2 bases at V and 7 bases at J, leaving 9 bases unmatched. The CDR3 nucleotides read TGTGCCAGCAGTTTACGGGACAGGGAAATAGGGGAGCAGTACTTC. Protein: CASSLRDREIGEQYF.

The chain couples TRBV18 to TRBJ2-7; D may be TRBD1 (6 bases). The germline gives CDR1 KGHSH, CDR2 LQKENI. The CDR3 spans 14 residues. Trimming left V 1 base short and J 2 bases short, with 9 bases between. CDR3 sequence reads: CASSPRQEAYEQYF. Written as DNA, the CDR3 is TGTGCCAGCTCACCACGACAGGAGGCCTACGAGCAGTACTTC. The whole variable domain, remainder taken from reference TRBV18 and TRBJ2-7, is NAGVMQNPRHLVRRRGQEARLRCSPMKGHSHVYWYRQLPEEGLKFMVYLQKENIIDESGMPKERFSAEFPKEGPSILRIQQVVRGDSAAYFCASSPRQEAYEQYFGPGTRLTVT.

The chain links TRBV30 to TRBJ2-7; D gene ambiguous. V gave up 1 base and J gave up 2 bases, with 9 bases separating them. Per the germline V gene, CDR1 is GTSNPN and CDR2 is SVGIG (reference sequence). This CDR3 spans 13 amino acids. This chain's CDR3 is CAWSAGQTYEQYF. The DNA of the CDR3 is TGTGCCTGGAGTGCAGGTCAGACCTACGAGCAGTACTTC.

The chain recombines TRBV5-5 with TRBJ2-7; D unresolved. Germline CDR1 SGHKS, CDR2 YYEKEE (reference sequence). The CDR3 runs to 17 residues. Trimming took off 2 bases at V and 0 bases at J, with 18 bases between the two ends. The CDR3 DNA follows: TGTGCCAGCAGCTTACTGGGTATTGTAAGGAGCTCCTACGAGCAGTACTTC. Amino acid sequence: CASSLLGIVRSSYEQYF.

The chain is built from TRBV7-8 and TRBJ1-2; tentatively, D is TRBD1 (6 bases). The V gene's germline CDR1 is SGHVS and CDR2 FQNEAQ. The CDR3 totals 14 residues. The ends were cut back, 0 bases at V and 13 bases at J, with 18 bases in the middle. The CDR3 loop reads CASSLARTETPGTF. CDR3 DNA sequence: TGTGCCAGCAGCTTAGCTCGGACAGAGACCCCAGGCACCTTC.

This clone was detected only a few times. This rearrangement joins TRBV11-3 to TRBJ1-1; TRBD1 might be the D (6 bases). This CDR3 region has 14 residues. CDR1 and CDR2 (germline): SGHNT, YENEEA. V dropped 5 bases and J dropped 4 bases, with 14 bases sitting between them. The CDR3 region is CASSLGDKRTEAFF. The CDR3 DNA reads as TGTGCCAGCAGCCTAGGGGACAAGCGCACTGAAGCTTTCTTT.

The chain recombines TRBV9 with TRBJ2-7; 7 nucleotides match TRBD2. J lost 0 bases, V lost 2 bases, and 5 bases had no gene match. Germline V gives CDR1 SGDLS, CDR2 YYNGEE. CDR3 size: 15 residues. CDR3 residues: CASSVGGTDSYEQYF. The CDR3, as DNA: TGTGCCAGCAGCGTCGGGGGGACTGACTCCTACGAGCAGTACTTC. Looking up the rest from reference TRBV9 and TRBJ2-7 gives the full variable domain: DSGVTQTPKHLITATGQRVTLRCSPRSGDLSVYWYQQSLDQGLQFLIQYYNGEERAKGNILERFSAQQFPDLHSELNLSSLELGDSALYFCASSVGGTDSYEQYFGPGTRLTVT.